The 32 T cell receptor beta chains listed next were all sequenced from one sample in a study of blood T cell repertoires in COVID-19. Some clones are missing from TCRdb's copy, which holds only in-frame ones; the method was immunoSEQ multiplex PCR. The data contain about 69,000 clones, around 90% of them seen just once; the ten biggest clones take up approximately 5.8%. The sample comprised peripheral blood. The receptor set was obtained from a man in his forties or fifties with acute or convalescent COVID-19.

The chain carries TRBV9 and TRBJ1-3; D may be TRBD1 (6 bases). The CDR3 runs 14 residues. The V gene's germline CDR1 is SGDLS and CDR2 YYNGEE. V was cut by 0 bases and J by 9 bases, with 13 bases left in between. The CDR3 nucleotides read TGTGCCAGCAGCGTAGTAACACAGGGTGGCACCATATATTTT. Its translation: CASSVVTQGGTIYF.

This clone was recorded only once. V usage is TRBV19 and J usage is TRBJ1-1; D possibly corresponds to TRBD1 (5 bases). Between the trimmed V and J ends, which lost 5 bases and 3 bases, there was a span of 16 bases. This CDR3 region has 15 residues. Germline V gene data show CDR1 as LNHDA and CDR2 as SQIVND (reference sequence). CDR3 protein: CASSGIGALDTEAFF. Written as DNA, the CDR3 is TGTGCCAGTAGTGGGATTGGGGCACTGGACACTGAAGCTTTCTTT.

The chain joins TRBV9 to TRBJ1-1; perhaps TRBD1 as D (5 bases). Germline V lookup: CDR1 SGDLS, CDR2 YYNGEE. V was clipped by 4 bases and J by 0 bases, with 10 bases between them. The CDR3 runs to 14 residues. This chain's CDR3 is CASSLTDMNTEAFF. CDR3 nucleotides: TGTGCCAGCAGCTTGACAGATATGAACACTGAAGCTTTCTTT.

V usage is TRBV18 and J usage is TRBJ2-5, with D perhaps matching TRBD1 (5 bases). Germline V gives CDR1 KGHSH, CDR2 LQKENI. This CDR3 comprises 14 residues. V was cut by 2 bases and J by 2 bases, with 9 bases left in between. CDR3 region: CASSPGAEQETQYF. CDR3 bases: TGTGCCAGCTCACCAGGGGCAGAGCAAGAGACCCAGTACTTC.

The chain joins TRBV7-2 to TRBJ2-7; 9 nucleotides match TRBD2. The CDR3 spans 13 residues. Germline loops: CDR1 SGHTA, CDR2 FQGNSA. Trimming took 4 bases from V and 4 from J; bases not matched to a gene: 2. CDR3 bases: TGTGCCAGCAGCTCAGGACTAGCGTACGAGCAGTACTTC. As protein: CASSSGLAYEQYF.

The CDR3 is CASSLTRDRGLSYHGYTF. CDR3 sequence (DNA): TGTGCCAGCTCTCTCACGAGGGACAGGGGGCTCTCTTACCATGGCTACACCTTC. The rearrangement joins TRBV18 to TRBJ1-2, with TRBD1 identical over 12 bases. The CDR3 length is 18 residues. V shed 6 bases and J 6 bases; nucleotides not matched to a gene: 17. Germline values: CDR1 KGHSH, CDR2 LQKENI.

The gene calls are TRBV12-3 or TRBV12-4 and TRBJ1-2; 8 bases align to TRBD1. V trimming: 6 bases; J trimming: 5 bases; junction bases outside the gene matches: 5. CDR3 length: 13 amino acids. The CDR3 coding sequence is TGTGCCAGCAGATCCGACAGGGGATATGGCTACACCTTC. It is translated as CASRSDRGYGYTF.

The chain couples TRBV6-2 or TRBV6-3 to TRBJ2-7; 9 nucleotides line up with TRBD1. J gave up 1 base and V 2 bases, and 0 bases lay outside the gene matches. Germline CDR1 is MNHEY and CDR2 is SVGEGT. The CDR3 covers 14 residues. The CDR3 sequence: CASSYDRGSYEQYF. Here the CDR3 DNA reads TGTGCCAGCAGTTACGACAGGGGGTCCTACGAGCAGTACTTC.

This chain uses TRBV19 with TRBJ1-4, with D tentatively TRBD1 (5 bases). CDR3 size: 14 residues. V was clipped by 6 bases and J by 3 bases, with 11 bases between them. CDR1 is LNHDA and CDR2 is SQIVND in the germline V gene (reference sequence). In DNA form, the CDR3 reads TGTGCCAGTAGCCTCAGGGTGGCTAATGAAAAACTGTTTTTT. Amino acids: CASSLRVANEKLFF.

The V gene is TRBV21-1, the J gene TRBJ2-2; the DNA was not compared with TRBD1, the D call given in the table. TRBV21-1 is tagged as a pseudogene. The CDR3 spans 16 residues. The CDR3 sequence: CASSKAQGADTGELFF. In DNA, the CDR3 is TGTGCCAGCAGCAAAGCCCAGGGGGCGGACACCGGGGAGCTGTTTTTT.

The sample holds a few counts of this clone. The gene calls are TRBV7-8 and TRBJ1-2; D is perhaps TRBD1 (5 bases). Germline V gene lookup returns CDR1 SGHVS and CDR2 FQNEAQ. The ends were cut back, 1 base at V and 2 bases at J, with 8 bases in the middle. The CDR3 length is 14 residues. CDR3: CASSLGEGNYGYTF. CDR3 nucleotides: TGTGCCAGCAGCTTAGGGGAGGGGAACTATGGCTACACCTTC.

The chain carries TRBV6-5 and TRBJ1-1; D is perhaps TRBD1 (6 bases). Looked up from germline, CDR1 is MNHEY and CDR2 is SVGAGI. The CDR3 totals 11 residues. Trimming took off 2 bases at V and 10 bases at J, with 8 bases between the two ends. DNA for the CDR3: TGTGCCAGCAGTTACACAGGGACAGCTTTCTTT. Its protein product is CASSYTGTAFF.

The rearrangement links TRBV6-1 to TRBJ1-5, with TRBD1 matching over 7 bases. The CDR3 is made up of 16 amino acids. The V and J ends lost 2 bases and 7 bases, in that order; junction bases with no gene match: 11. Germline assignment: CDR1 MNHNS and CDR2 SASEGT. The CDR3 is CASSESFSGGGQPQHF. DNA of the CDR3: TGTGCCAGCAGTGAATCCTTTTCAGGGGGAGGACAGCCCCAGCATTTT.

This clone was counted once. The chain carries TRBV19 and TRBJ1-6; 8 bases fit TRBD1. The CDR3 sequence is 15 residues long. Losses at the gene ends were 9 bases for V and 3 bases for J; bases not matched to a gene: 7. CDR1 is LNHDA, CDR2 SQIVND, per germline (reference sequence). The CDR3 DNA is TGTGCCAGAAGGACAGGGTATATCTATAATTCACCCCTCCACTTT. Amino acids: CARRTGYIYNSPLHF.

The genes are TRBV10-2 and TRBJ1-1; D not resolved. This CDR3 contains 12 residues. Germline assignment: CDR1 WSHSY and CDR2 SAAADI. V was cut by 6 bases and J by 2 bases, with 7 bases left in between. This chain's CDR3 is CASRRINTEAFF. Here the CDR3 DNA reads TGCGCCAGCAGGAGGATCAACACTGAAGCTTTCTTT.

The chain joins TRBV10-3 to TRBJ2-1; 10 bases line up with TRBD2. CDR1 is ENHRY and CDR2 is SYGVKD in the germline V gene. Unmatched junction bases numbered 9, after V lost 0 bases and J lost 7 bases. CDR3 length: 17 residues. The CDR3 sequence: CAISESQLAGITNEQFF. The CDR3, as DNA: TGTGCCATCAGTGAGTCCCAACTAGCGGGAATCACAAATGAGCAGTTCTTC.

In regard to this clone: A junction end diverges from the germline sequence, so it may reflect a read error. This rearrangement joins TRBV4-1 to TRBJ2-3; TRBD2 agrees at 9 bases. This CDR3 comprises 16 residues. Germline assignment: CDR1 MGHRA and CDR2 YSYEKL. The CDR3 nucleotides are TGCGCCAGCAGTCAAGATAGCGGGAGAGGGGTGGATACGCAGTATTTT. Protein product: CASSQDSGRGVDTQYF.

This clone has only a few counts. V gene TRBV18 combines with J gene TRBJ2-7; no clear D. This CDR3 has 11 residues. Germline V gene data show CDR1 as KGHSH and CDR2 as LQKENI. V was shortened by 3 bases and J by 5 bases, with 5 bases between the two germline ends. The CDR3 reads CASSPEHEQYF. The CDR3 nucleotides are TGTGCCAGCTCACCGGAGCACGAGCAGTACTTC.

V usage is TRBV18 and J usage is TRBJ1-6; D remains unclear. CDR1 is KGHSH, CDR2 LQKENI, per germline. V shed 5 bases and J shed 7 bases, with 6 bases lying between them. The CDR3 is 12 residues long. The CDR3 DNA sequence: TGTGCCAGCTCATCGGGAAATTCACCCCTCCACTTT. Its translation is CASSSGNSPLHF.

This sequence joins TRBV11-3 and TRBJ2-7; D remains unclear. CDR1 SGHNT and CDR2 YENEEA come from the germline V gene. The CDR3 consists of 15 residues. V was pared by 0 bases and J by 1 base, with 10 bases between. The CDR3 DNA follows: TGTGCCAGCAGCTTAGATGGGCAGGCGTCCTACGAGCAGTACTTC. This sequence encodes CASSLDGQASYEQYF. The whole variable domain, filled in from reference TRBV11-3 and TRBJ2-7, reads EAGVVQSPRYKIIEKKQPVAFWCNPISGHNTLYWYLQNLGQGPELLIRYENEEAVDDSQLPKDRFSAERLKGVDSTLKIQPAELGDSAVYLCASSLDGQASYEQYFGPGTRLTVT.

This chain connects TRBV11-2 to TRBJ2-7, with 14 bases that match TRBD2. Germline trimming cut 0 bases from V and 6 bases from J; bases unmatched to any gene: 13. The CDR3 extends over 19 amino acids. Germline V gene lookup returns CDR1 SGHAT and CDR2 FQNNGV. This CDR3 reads CASSLDMGGTSGRSLEQYF. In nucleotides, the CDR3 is TGTGCCAGCAGCTTAGATATGGGCGGGACTAGCGGGAGATCCCTCGAGCAGTACTTC.

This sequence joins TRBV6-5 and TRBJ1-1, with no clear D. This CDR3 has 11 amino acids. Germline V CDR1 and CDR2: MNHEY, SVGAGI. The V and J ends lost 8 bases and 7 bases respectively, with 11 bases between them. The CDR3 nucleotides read TGTGCCAGCGGTACGGTCTTTGAAGCTTTCTTT. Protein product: CASGTVFEAFF.

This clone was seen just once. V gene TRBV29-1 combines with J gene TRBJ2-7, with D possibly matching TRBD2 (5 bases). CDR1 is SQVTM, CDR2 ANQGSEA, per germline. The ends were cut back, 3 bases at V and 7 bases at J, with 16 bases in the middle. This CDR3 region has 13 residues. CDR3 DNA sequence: TGCAGCGTTGAGGTTGTGGCAGGCGGGGAGCAGTACTTC. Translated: CSVEVVAGGEQYF.

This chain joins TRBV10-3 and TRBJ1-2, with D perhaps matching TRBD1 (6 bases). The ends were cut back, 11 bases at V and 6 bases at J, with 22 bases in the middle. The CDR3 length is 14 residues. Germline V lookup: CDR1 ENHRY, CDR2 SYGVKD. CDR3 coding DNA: TGTGCCGTCATGGCCGGGACAACCAACGATGGCTACACCTTC. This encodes CAVMAGTTNDGYTF.

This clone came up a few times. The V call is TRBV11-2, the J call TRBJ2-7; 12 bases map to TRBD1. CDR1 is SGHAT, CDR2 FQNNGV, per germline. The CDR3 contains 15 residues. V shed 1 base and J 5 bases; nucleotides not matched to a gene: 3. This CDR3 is CASSLGGTGGDEQYF. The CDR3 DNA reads TGTGCCAGCAGCTTAGGAGGGACAGGGGGCGACGAGCAGTACTTC.

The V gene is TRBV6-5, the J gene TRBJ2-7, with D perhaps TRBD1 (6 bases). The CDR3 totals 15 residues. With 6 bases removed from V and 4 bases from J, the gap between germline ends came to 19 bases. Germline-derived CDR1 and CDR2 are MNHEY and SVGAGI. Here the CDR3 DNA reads TGTGCCAGCAGCCAACAGGGACAAGGTAGATACGAGCAGTACTTC. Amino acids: CASSQQGQGRYEQYF.

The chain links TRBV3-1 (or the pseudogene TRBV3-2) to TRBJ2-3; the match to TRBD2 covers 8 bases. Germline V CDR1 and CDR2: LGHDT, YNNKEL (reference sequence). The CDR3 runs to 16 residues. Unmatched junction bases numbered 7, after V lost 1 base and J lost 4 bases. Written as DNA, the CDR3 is TGTGCCAGCAGCCAAGTTAGGATAGCGGGACCAGATACGCAGTATTTT. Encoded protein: CASSQVRIAGPDTQYF.

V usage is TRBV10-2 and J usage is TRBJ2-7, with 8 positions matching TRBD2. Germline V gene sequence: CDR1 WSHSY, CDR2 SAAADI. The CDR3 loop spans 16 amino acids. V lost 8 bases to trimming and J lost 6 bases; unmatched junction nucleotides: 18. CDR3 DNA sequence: TGCGCCAGCGGAGAAAATTCAGTTAGCGGGGTTCGCGAGCAGTACTTC. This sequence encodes CASGENSVSGVREQYF.

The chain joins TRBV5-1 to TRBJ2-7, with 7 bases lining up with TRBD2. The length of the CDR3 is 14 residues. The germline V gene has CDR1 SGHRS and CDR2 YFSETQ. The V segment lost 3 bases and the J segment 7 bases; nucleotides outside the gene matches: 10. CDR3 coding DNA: TGCGCCAGCAGCTCCGGGACTAACCATTTGGAGCAGTACTTC. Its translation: CASSSGTNHLEQYF.

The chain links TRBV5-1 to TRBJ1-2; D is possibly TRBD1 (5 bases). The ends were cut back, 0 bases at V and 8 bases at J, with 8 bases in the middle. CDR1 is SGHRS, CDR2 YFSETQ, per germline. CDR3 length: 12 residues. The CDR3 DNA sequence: TGCGCCAGCAGCTTGGAAACAGGCGGCTACACCTTC. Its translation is CASSLETGGYTF.

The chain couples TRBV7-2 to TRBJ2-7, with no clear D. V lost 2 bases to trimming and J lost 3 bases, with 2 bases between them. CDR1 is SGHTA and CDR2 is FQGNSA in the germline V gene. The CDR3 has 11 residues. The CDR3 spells CASSLLYEQYF. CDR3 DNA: TGTGCCAGCAGCTTACTCTACGAGCAGTACTTC. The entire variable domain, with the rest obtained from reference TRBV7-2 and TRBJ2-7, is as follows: GAGVSQSPSNKVTEKGKDVELRCDPISGHTALYWYRQSLGQGLEFLIYFQGNSAPDKSGLPSDRFSAERTGGSVSTLTIQRTQQEDSAVYLCASSLLYEQYFGPGTRLTVT.

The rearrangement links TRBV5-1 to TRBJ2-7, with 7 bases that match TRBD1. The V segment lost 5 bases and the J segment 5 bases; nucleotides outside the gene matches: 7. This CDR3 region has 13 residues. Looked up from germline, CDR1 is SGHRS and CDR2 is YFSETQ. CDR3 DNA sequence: TGCGCCAGCAGTACACAGGGGTCGGACGAGCAGTACTTC. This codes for CASSTQGSDEQYF.